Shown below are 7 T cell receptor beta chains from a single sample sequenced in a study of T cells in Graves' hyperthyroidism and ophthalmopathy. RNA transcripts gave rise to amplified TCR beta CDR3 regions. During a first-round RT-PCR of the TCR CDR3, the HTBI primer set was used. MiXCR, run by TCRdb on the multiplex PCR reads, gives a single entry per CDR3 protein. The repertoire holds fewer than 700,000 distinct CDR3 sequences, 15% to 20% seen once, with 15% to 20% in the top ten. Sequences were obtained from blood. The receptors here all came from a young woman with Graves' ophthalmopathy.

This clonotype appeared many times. The CDR3 loop reads CASSSQAGEAIYEQYF. Here the CDR3 DNA reads TGTGCCAGCAGTTCACAAGCGGGAGAGGCGATCTACGAGCAGTACTTC. V is TRBV28 and J is TRBJ2-7, with TRBD2 identical over 8 bases. Germline V gene data show CDR1 as MDHEN and CDR2 as SYDVKM. V lost 4 bases to trimming and J lost 3 bases; unmatched junction nucleotides: 11. The CDR3 consists of 16 residues. Full variable domain (missing parts from reference TRBV28 and TRBJ2-7): DVKVTQSSRYLVKRTGEKVFLECVQDMDHENMFWYRQDPGLGLRLIYFSYDVKMKEKGDIPEGYSVSREKKERFSLILESASTNQTSMYLCASSSQAGEAIYEQYFGPGTRLTVT.

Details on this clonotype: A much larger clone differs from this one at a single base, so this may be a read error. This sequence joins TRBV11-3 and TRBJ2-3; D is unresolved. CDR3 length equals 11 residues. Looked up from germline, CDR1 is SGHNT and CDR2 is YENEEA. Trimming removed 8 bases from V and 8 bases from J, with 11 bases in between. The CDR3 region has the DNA TGTGCCAGCGGCTCTTCCCGTACGCAGTATTTT. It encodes CASGSSRTQYF. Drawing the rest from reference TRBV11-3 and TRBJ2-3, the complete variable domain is EAGVVQSPRYKIIEKKQPVAFWCNPISGHNTLYWYLQNLGQGPELLIRYENEEAVDDSQLPKDRFSAERLKGVDSTLKIQPAELGDSAVYLCASGSSRTQYFGPGTRLTVL.

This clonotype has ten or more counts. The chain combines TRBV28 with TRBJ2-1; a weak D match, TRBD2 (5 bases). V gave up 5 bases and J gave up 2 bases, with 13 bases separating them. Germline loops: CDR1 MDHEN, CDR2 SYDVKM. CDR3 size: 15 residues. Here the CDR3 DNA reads TGTGCCAGCAGTCTTCTAGAGAGGGCCTACAATGAGCAGTTCTTC. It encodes CASSLLERAYNEQFF.

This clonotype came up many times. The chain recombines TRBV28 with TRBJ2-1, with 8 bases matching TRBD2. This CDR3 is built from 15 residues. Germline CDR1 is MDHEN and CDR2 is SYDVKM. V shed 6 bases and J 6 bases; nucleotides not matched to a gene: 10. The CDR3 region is CASRLTSGYGNEQFF. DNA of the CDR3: TGTGCCAGCAGACTTACTAGCGGTTACGGCAATGAGCAGTTCTTC.

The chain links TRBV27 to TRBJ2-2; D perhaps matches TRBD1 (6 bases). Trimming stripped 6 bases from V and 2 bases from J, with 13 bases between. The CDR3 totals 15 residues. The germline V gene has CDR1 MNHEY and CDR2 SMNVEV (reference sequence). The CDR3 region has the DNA TGTGCCAGCAGAAGCGGACAGACCAACACCGGGGAGCTGTTTTTT. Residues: CASRSGQTNTGELFF.

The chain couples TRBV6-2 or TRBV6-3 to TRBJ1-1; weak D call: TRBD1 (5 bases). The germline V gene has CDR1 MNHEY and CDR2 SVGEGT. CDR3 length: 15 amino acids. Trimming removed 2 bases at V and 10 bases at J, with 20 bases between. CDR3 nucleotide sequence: TGTGCCAGCAGTTACCCCGGGGAGAGGGGAGATGGAGCTTTCTTT. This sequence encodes CASSYPGERGDGAFF.

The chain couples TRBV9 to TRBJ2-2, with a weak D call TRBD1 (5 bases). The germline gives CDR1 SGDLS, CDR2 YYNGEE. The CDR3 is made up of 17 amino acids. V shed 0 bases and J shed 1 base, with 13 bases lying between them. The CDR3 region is CASSVDNPGQNTGELFF. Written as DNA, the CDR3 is TGTGCCAGCAGCGTAGACAACCCAGGACAGAACACCGGGGAGCTGTTTTTT. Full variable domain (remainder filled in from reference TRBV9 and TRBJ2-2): DSGVTQTPKHLITATGQRVTLRCSPRSGDLSVYWYQQSLDQGLQFLIQYYNGEERAKGNILERFSAQQFPDLHSELNLSSLELGDSALYFCASSVDNPGQNTGELFFGEGSRLTVL.